This passage covers 22 T cell receptor beta chains from one sample sequenced in a study of early T cells in non-severe SARS-CoV-2 infection. One entry per CDR3 protein results from TCRdb running MiXCR on the 5' RACE reads. This sample has roughly 47,000 distinct CDR3 sequences; 5.5% to 8% occur once, and the top ten carry roughly 2.8%. The source material was whole blood, sampled at baseline. These receptors came from an adult who was a healthcare worker with PCR-confirmed SARS-CoV-2 infection or an uninfected control (not recorded which).

The V gene is TRBV6-2 or TRBV6-3, the J gene TRBJ2-4, with D tentatively TRBD2 (6 bases). CDR1 and CDR2 from the germline V gene are MNHEY and SVGEGT. V was pared by 2 bases and J by 7 bases, with 6 bases between. This CDR3 region has 12 residues. DNA of the CDR3: TGTGCCAGCAGTTACGGGGGGAACATTCAGTACTTC. This codes for CASSYGGNIQYF.

The table lists this clonotype with many counts. The CDR3 nucleotides read TGTGCCAGCAGCTCCATTCGCCGAGGACAGTTCAGAGTGAATGGCTACACCTTC. It codes for CASSSIRRGQFRVNGYTF. The V and J genes are TRBV11-2 and TRBJ1-2; D perhaps matches TRBD1 (6 bases). The CDR3 has 18 amino acids. Trimming pared 4 bases from V and 6 bases from J, leaving 27 bases between. The germline V gene has CDR1 SGHAT and CDR2 FQNNGV. Looking up the rest from reference TRBV11-2 and TRBJ1-2 gives the full variable domain: EAGVAQSPRYKIIEKRQSVAFWCNPISGHATLYWYQQILGQGPKLLIQFQNNGVVDDSQLPKDRFSAERLKGVDSTLKIQPAKLEDSAVYLCASSSIRRGQFRVNGYTFGSGTRLTVV.

This clonotype was found a few times. The chain combines TRBV5-1 with TRBJ2-5; 7 bases match TRBD1. Germline loops: CDR1 SGHRS, CDR2 YFSETQ. There are 15 residues in the CDR3. V trimming: 2 bases; J trimming: 3 bases; junction bases outside the gene matches: 7. The CDR3 protein is CASSFGQAKEETQYF. DNA of the CDR3: TGCGCCAGCAGCTTTGGACAGGCGAAGGAAGAGACCCAGTACTTC.

This clonotype was detected only a few times. The CDR3 here is CSARGQGIITYEQYF. CDR3 DNA: TGCAGTGCTAGGGGACAGGGGATTATTACCTACGAGCAGTACTTC. The chain combines TRBV20-1 with TRBJ2-7; 10 bases line up with TRBD1. Germline CDR1 is DFQATT and CDR2 is SNEGSKA (reference sequence). The V gene end was trimmed by 3 bases and the J gene end by 2 bases; junction bases not matched to a gene: 7. The CDR3 consists of 15 residues.

This clonotype was seen at least ten times. The chain couples TRBV6-2 or TRBV6-3 to TRBJ2-3; D gene ambiguous. From germline, CDR1 is MNHEY and CDR2 SVGEGT. Trimming left V 2 bases short and J 4 bases short, with 4 bases between. The CDR3 spans 12 residues. The CDR3 sequence: CASSYLADTQYF. The CDR3 nucleotides read TGTGCCAGCAGTTACCTAGCAGATACGCAGTATTTT.

This chain uses TRBV5-1 with TRBJ1-1; D possibly corresponds to TRBD1 (5 bases). With 5 bases removed from V and 4 bases from J, the gap between germline ends came to 15 bases. Germline V gene lookup returns CDR1 SGHRS and CDR2 YFSETQ. CDR3 size: 14 residues. The CDR3 loop is CASSSSGRGTEAFF. CDR3 bases: TGCGCCAGCAGTTCCTCTGGTAGGGGCACTGAAGCTTTCTTT.

As concerns this clonotype: A much larger clone is a single base away; this may be a read error. The chain carries TRBV14 and TRBJ1-1; D not certain. Germline values: CDR1 SGHDN, CDR2 FVKESK. There are 12 residues in the CDR3. The CDR3 coding sequence is TGTGCCAGCGGCCAATCCGGGGTTGAAGCTTTCTTT. It yields the protein CASGQSGVEAFF.

Turning to this clonotype: A much more abundant neighbour one base away suggests this may be a read error. This sequence joins TRBV3-2 and TRBJ2-3; no check of the table's D call, TRBD1, against the DNA was made. TRBV3-2 is recorded as a pseudogene. The CDR3 sequence is 17 residues long. The CDR3: CASSQDPAAGETETQYF. CDR3 nucleotides: TGTGCCAGCAGCCAAGATCCGGCGGCGGGGGAAACGGAAACGCAGTATTTT.

This clonotype came up a few times. The CDR3 spells CASRLVGSGGTHRQETQYF. In DNA form, the CDR3 reads TGTGCAAGTCGCTTAGTAGGTAGCGGGGGGACGCACCGCCAAGAGACCCAGTACTTC. The rearrangement joins TRBV12-2 to TRBJ2-5; the D call of TRBD2 is as the table states it, not checked on the DNA. TRBV12-2 is a listed pseudogene. The CDR3 has 19 amino acids.

The genes are TRBV29-1 and TRBJ2-7; D is ambiguous. The CDR3 is 12 residues long. The V gene's germline CDR1 is SQVTM and CDR2 ANQGSEA. Trimming removed 8 bases from V and 1 base from J, with 12 bases in between. CDR3 loop: CSCQQGSYEQYF. The CDR3, as DNA: TGCAGCTGTCAACAAGGGTCCTACGAGCAGTACTTC.

This clonotype occurred a few times. The rearrangement links TRBV7-9 to TRBJ2-7; D is ambiguous. V lost 1 base and J lost 5, with 15 bases in between. Germline V lookup: CDR1 SEHNR, CDR2 FQNEAQ (reference sequence). This CDR3 has 15 residues. Here the CDR3 DNA reads TGTGCCAGCAGCTTAGAGGCGGTCCCTAGGAACGAGCAGTACTTC. Translation gives CASSLEAVPRNEQYF.

The sample holds many counts of this clonotype. The rearrangement uses TRBV6-2 or TRBV6-3 and TRBJ2-2; 7 bases agree with TRBD2. The germline V gene encodes CDR1 MNHEY and CDR2 SVGEGT. The CDR3 covers 16 residues. J gave up 10 bases and V 2 bases, and 13 bases lay outside the gene matches. The CDR3 nucleotides are TGTGCCAGCAGTTACCCGAGCGGGAAACTTACAGAGGAGCTGTTTTTT. Amino acids: CASSYPSGKLTEELFF.

J is TRBJ2-7 and V is TRBV29-1; 9 positions agree with TRBD1. Germline V gene sequence: CDR1 SQVTM, CDR2 ANQGSEA. V lost 7 bases and J lost 2; bases outside the gene matches: 9. This CDR3 contains 14 residues. CDR3 nucleotides: TGCAGCGCATCACAGGGGGCGGTAGCCTACGAGCAGTACTTC. Its protein is CSASQGAVAYEQYF.

In this sample, this clonotype turned up a few times. V and J are TRBV5-1 and TRBJ2-3, with D hard to call. The CDR3 runs 13 residues. The V gene lost 4 bases and the J gene lost 0 bases, with 6 bases spanning the gap. Per the germline V gene, CDR1 is SGHRS and CDR2 is YFSETQ. This chain's CDR3 is CASSTPSTDTQYF. CDR3 DNA sequence: TGCGCCAGCAGCACCCCAAGCACAGATACGCAGTATTTT.

This clonotype is termed medium-sized. The rearrangement uses TRBV20-1 and TRBJ2-5; 7 bases map to TRBD1. This CDR3 has 15 residues. Germline V gene data show CDR1 as DFQATT and CDR2 as SNEGSKA (reference sequence). V trimming: 6 bases; J trimming: 1 base; junction bases outside the gene matches: 11. This chain's CDR3 is CSAPKGGSVQETQYF. The CDR3, as DNA: TGCAGTGCGCCGAAAGGGGGCAGCGTCCAAGAGACCCAGTACTTC.

The V gene is TRBV7-3, the J gene TRBJ2-3, with 7 bases identical to TRBD1. Germline loops: CDR1 SGHTA, CDR2 FQGTGA. The CDR3 has 15 amino acids. Trimming took 5 bases from V and 4 from J; bases not matched to a gene: 9. The CDR3 region is CASSTEGAWSDTQYF. As DNA, the CDR3 is TGTGCCAGCAGCACAGAGGGGGCCTGGTCAGATACGCAGTATTTT.

This clonotype showed up many times. The chain couples TRBV3-1 to TRBJ1-3; no definite D call. CDR1 and CDR2 (germline): LGHDT, YNNKEL (reference sequence). The CDR3 extends over 14 amino acids. Deletions cut 3 bases from V and 4 bases from J, with 10 bases between. The CDR3 protein is CASSQQPSGNTIYF. Here the CDR3 DNA reads TGTGCCAGCAGCCAGCAACCCTCCGGAAACACCATATATTTT.

The table lists this clonotype with a few counts. V usage is TRBV12-3 or TRBV12-4 and J usage is TRBJ2-2, with D hard to call. This CDR3 has 14 amino acids. V was shortened by 6 bases and J by 2 bases, with 10 bases between the two germline ends. The chain's CDR3 is CASSRTGNTGELFF. The CDR3 DNA reads as TGTGCCAGCAGCCGGACCGGAAACACCGGGGAGCTGTTTTTT.

This clonotype was picked up a small number of times. The V and J genes are TRBV6-2 or TRBV6-3 and TRBJ2-7, with D unclear. V shed 8 bases and J shed 5 bases, with 13 bases lying between them. CDR1 is MNHEY and CDR2 is SVGEGT in the germline V gene. The CDR3 has 12 amino acids. This CDR3 reads CASSQGPNEQYF. The DNA of the CDR3 is TGTGCCAGCTCTCAAGGTCCCAACGAGCAGTACTTC.

This clonotype was detected many times. The J gene is TRBJ2-7, the V gene TRBV11-2, with D perhaps being TRBD1 or TRBD2 (5 bases each). This CDR3 is 15 amino acids long. V lost 5 bases to trimming and J lost 0 bases, with 14 bases between them. Germline assignment: CDR1 SGHAT and CDR2 FQNNGV. The CDR3: CASSPGRSVSYEQYF. CDR3 coding DNA: TGTGCCAGCAGCCCGGGACGGTCGGTCTCCTACGAGCAGTACTTC.

This clonotype was seen a few times. This chain links TRBV9 with TRBJ1-1; no firm D call. V was trimmed by 0 bases and J by 6 bases, leaving 12 bases between them. The CDR3 runs to 14 residues. Germline values: CDR1 SGDLS, CDR2 YYNGEE. The CDR3: CASSVATRSSEAFF. CDR3 bases: TGTGCCAGCAGCGTAGCTACAAGATCCTCTGAAGCTTTCTTT.

This clonotype was observed at least ten times. V is TRBV4-3 and J is TRBJ2-2; D tentatively fits TRBD1 or TRBD2 (5 bases each). The germline V gene has CDR1 LGHNA and CDR2 YSLEER. Trimming cost V 4 bases and J 6 bases, with 12 bases left between them. The CDR3 loop spans 14 amino acids. The CDR3 loop is CASSPRGAPGELFF. The CDR3 coding sequence is TGCGCCAGCAGCCCCCGGGGCGCCCCCGGGGAGCTGTTTTTT.